Each of the 3 T cell receptor beta chains below was sequenced from the same sample in a study of blood T cell repertoires in COVID-19. The data were produced by immunoSEQ multiplex PCR, yet TCRdb's version contains in-frame clones alone and is incomplete. The sample has some 100,000 clones; roughly 89% are singletons. Material: peripheral blood. These receptors originate from an elderly woman with active COVID-19.

This clone was seen once. V is TRBV28 and J is TRBJ1-5; D unclear. The V gene lost 3 bases and the J gene lost 5 bases, with 17 bases spanning the gap. Looked up from germline, CDR1 is MDHEN and CDR2 is SYDVKM. The CDR3 extends over 16 amino acids. The CDR3: CASSFISLNKDQPQHF. CDR3 DNA: TGTGCCAGCAGTTTTATTTCATTGAACAAAGATCAGCCCCAGCATTTT.

This sequence joins TRBV28 and TRBJ2-3; 7 bases line up with TRBD2. Germline-derived CDR1 and CDR2 are MDHEN and SYDVKM. This CDR3 has 14 amino acids. Trimming cost V 8 bases and J 7 bases; bases outside gene matches: 12. The CDR3 is CASQPGGGRYTQYF. Here the CDR3 DNA reads TGTGCCAGCCAGCCTGGGGGGGGACGGTATACGCAGTATTTT.

The rearrangement links TRBV7-3 to TRBJ2-1; possibly TRBD2 for D (5 bases). Trimming left V 0 bases short and J 7 bases short, with 10 bases between. The CDR3 is made up of 14 amino acids. Germline CDR1 reads SGHTA; CDR2 reads FQGTGA. CDR3 DNA: TGTGCCAGCAGCTTAACGCTAGCTGGAAATGAGCAGTTCTTC. Amino acid sequence: CASSLTLAGNEQFF.